A selection of T cell receptor beta chains follows, all from one sample in a study of blood T cell repertoires in COVID-19. Assay used: immunoSEQ multiplex PCR; TCRdb lists only in-frame clones, some missing. The table has about 250,000 clones, 87% seen once. The sequenced material came from peripheral blood. The receptor set was obtained from a young man with active or convalescent COVID-19. Each CDR3 is given with its conserved first and last residue. Fields, in order: V gene, CDR3 protein.

V: TRBV7-9; CDR3: CASSFGRGNEQFF
V: TRBV7-2; CDR3: CASSLGTGITYEQYF
V: TRBV7-8; CDR3: CASSLARPGSGNEKLFF
V: TRBV13; CDR3: CASSYGGLYNSPLHF
V: TRBV28; CDR3: CASSLGAGPNYGYTF
V: TRBV15; CDR3: CATSRVAASGEQYF
V: TRBV29-1; CDR3: CSVVWQGGSPGANVLTF
V: TRBV19; CDR3: CASSQGSDTQYF
V: TRBV29-1; CDR3: CSVDEPGLAGQYF
V: TRBV7-2; CDR3: CASSDRTGELFF
V: TRBV7-3; CDR3: CASSLTWGTEQFF
V: TRBV28; CDR3: CASSLLREQYF
V: TRBV5-1; CDR3: CASSSGRDYEQYF
V: TRBV4-3; CDR3: CASSQELTGAQPQHF
V: TRBV7-3; CDR3: CASSLTSGRADTQYF
V: TRBV13; CDR3: CASSSTSGRATDTQYF
V: TRBV28; CDR3: CASSPWDRGISPLHF
V: TRBV6-5; CDR3: CASSYGRNTGELFF
V: TRBV24-1; CDR3: CATMGSGEQYF
V: TRBV7-9; CDR3: CARDTLNTGELFF
V: TRBV6-5; CDR3: CASSSPSGGTDTQYF
V: TRBV5-1; CDR3: CASSTGGEETQYF